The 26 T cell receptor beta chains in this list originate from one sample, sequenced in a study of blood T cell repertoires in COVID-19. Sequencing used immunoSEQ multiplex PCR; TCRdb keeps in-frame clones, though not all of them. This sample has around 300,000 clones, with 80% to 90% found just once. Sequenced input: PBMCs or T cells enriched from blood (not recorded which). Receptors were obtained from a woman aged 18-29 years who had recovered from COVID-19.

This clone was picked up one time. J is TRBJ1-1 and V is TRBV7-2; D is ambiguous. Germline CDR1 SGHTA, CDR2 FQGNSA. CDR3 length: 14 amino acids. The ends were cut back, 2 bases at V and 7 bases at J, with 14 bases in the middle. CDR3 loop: CASSLSSTRNEAFF. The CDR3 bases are TGTGCCAGCAGCTTATCGTCGACACGTAATGAAGCTTTCTTT.

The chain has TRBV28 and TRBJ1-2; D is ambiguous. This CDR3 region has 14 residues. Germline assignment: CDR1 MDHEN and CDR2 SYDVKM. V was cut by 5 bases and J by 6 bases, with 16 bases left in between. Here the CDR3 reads CASSPPTRVHGYTF. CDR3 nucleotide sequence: TGTGCCAGCAGTCCTCCGACGAGGGTCCATGGCTACACCTTC.

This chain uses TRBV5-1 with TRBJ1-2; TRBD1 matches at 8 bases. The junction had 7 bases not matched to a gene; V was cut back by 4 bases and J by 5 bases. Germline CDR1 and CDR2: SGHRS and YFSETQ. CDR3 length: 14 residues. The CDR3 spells CASSQGTGKYGYTF. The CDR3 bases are TGCGCCAGCAGCCAAGGGACAGGAAAGTATGGCTACACCTTC.

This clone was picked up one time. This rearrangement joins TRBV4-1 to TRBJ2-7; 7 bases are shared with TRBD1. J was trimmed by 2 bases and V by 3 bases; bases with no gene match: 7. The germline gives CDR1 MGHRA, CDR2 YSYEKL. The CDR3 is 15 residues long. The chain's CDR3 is CASSHLPGQTYEQYF. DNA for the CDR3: TGCGCCAGCAGCCACCTTCCGGGACAGACCTACGAGCAGTACTTC.

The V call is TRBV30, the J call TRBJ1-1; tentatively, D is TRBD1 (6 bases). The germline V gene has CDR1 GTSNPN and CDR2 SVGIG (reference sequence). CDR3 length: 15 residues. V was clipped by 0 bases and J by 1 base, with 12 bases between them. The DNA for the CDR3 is TGTGCCTGGAGTGTAGGGGGGGCCCCGAACACTGAAGCTTTCTTT. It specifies CAWSVGGAPNTEAFF.

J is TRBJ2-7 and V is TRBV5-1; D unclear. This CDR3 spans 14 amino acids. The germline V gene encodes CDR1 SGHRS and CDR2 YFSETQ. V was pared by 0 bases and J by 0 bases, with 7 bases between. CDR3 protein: CASSLAVASYEQYF. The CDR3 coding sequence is TGCGCCAGCAGCTTGGCGGTAGCCTCCTACGAGCAGTACTTC.

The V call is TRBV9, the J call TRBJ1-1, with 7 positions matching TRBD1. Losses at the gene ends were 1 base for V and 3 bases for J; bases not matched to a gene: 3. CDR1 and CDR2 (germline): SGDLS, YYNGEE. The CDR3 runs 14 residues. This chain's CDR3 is CASSVITGDTEAFF. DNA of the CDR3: TGTGCCAGCAGCGTAATCACAGGGGACACTGAAGCTTTCTTT. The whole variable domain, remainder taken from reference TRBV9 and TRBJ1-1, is DSGVTQTPKHLITATGQRVTLRCSPRSGDLSVYWYQQSLDQGLQFLIQYYNGEERAKGNILERFSAQQFPDLHSELNLSSLELGDSALYFCASSVITGDTEAFFGQGTRLTVV.

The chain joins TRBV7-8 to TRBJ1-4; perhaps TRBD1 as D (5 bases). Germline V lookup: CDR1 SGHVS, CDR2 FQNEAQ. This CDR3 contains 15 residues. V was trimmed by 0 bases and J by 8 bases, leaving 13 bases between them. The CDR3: CASSLATGRGEKLFF. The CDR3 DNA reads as TGTGCCAGCAGCTTAGCAACAGGACGGGGGGAAAAACTGTTTTTT.

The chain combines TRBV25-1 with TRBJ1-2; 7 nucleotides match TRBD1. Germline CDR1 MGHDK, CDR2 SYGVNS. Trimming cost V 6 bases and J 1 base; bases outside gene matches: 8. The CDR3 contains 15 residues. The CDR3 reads CASSLGAGGNYGYTF. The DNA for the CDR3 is TGTGCCAGCAGCCTCGGGGCAGGGGGTAACTATGGCTACACCTTC.

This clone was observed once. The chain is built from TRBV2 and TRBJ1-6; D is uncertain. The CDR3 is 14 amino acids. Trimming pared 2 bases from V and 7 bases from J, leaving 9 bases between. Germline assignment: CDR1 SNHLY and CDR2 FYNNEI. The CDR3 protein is CASSERRNNSPLHF. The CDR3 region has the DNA TGTGCCAGCAGTGAACGCAGGAACAATTCACCCCTCCACTTT.

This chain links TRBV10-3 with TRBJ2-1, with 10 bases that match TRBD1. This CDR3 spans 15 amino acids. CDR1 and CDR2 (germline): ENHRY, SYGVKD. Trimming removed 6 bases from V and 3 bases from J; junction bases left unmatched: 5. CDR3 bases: TGTGCCATCAGGGCGGACAGGGGGAACTACAATGAGCAGTTCTTC. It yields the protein CAIRADRGNYNEQFF.

This chain's CDR3 is CAWSVRGVVRVTDTQYF. In DNA, the CDR3 is TGTGCCTGGAGTGTACGGGGGGTAGTTAGGGTAACAGATACGCAGTATTTT. The chain combines TRBV30 with TRBJ2-3, with 7 bases aligning to TRBD2. V shed 0 bases and J 3 bases; nucleotides not matched to a gene: 12. The germline CDR1 and CDR2 sequences are GTSNPN and SVGIG (reference sequence). The CDR3 has 17 residues. Looking up the rest from reference TRBV30 and TRBJ2-3 gives the full variable domain: SQTIHQWPATLVQPVGSPLSLECTVEGTSNPNLYWYRQAAGRGLQLLFYSVGIGQISSEVPQNLSASRPQDRQFILSSKKLLLSDSGFYLCAWSVRGVVRVTDTQYFGPGTRLTVL.

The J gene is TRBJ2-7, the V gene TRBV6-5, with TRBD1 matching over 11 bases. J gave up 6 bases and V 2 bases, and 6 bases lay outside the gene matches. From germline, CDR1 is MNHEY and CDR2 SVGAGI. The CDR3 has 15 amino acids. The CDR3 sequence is CASSYGQGALSEQYF. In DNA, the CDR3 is TGTGCCAGCAGTTACGGACAGGGGGCGTTGTCCGAGCAGTACTTC.

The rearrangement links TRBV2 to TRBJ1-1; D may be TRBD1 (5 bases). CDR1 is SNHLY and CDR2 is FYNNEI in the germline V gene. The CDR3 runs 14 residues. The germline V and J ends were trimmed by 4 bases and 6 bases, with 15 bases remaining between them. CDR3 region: CASSGSRAWAEAFF. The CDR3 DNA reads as TGTGCCAGCAGTGGATCCAGGGCGTGGGCTGAAGCTTTCTTT.

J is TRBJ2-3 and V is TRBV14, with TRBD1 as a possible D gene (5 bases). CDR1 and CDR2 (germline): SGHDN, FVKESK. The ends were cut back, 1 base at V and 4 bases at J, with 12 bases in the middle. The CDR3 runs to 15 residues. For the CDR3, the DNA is TGTGCCAGCAGCCAAGTCCAGGGTCCCGCAGATACGCAGTATTTT. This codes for CASSQVQGPADTQYF.

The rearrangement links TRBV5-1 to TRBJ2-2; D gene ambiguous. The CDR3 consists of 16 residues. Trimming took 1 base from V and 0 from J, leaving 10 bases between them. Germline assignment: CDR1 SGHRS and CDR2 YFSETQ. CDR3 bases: TGCGCCAGCAGCTTGAACCAGGATGCGAACACCGGGGAGCTGTTTTTT. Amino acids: CASSLNQDANTGELFF.

The CDR3 coding sequence is TGTGCCACCAGCAGCCCGGGACAGCAAGTACCTATTCCGTTTTTT. This codes for CATSSPGQQVPIPFF. The chain couples TRBV15 to TRBJ1-4, with 7 bases matching TRBD1. This CDR3 spans 15 amino acids. Germline trimming cut 3 bases from V and 16 bases from J; bases unmatched to any gene: 17. Looked up from germline, CDR1 is LNHNV and CDR2 is YYDKDF (reference sequence).

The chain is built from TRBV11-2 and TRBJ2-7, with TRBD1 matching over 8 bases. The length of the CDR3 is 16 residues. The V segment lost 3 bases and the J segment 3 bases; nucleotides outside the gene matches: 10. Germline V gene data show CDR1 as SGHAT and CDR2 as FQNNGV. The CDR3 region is CASSFDGTGGLYEQYF. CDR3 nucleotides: TGTGCCAGCAGCTTTGATGGTACAGGGGGGCTCTACGAGCAGTACTTC.

DNA for the CDR3: TGTGCCAGCAGTTACCCACGGGGTTACTATGGCTACACCTTC. Its translation is CASSYPRGYYGYTF. V and J are TRBV6-2 or TRBV6-3 and TRBJ1-2, with no clear D. The germline V gene encodes CDR1 MNHEY and CDR2 SVGEGT. With 2 bases removed from V and 3 bases from J, the gap between germline ends came to 10 bases. This CDR3 region has 14 residues.

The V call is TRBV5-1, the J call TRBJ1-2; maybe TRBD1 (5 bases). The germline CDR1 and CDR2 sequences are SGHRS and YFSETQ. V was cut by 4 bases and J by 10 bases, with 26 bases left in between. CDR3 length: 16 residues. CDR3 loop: CASSPLLAGLLGVYTF. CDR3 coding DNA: TGCGCCAGCAGCCCACTCTTGGCAGGGCTCTTAGGAGTCTACACCTTC.

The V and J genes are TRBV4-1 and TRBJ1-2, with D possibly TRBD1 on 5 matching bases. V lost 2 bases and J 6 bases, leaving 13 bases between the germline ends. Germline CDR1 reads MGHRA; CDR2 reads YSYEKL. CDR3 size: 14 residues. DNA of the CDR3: TGCGCCAGCAGCCAAAGACAGTGGGGGGATGGCTACACCTTC. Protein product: CASSQRQWGDGYTF.

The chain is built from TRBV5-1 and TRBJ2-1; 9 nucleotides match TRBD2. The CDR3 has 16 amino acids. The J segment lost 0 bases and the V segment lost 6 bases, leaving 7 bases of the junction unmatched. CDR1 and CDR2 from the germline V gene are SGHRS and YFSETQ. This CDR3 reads CASTSGGPSSYNEQFF. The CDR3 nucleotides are TGCGCCAGCACCAGCGGGGGGCCGAGCTCCTACAATGAGCAGTTCTTC.

CDR3 nucleotides: TGTGCCAGCAGCTTAGCAGGGGGTCGGGAGCAGTACTTC. Its translation: CASSLAGGREQYF. The chain uses TRBV11-2 and TRBJ2-7; 7 bases map to TRBD1. This CDR3 region has 13 residues. The germline CDR1 and CDR2 sequences are SGHAT and FQNNGV. The junction had 4 bases not matched to a gene; V was cut back by 1 base and J by 7 bases.

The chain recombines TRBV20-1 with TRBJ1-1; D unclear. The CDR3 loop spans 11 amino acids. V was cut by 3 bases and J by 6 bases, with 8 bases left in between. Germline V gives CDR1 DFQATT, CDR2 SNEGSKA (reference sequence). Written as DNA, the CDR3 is TGCAGTGCTAGTCCCGGGGCTGAAGCTTTCTTT. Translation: CSASPGAEAFF.

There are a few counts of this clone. This CDR3 is CASSEGTGETGELFF. The CDR3 region has the DNA TGTGCCAGCAGTGAAGGGACAGGGGAAACCGGGGAGCTGTTTTTT. J is TRBJ2-2 and V is TRBV6-1; 9 nucleotides agree with TRBD1. The V and J ends lost 1 base and 5 bases, in that order; junction bases with no gene match: 2. Germline V gene lookup returns CDR1 MNHNS and CDR2 SASEGT. CDR3 size: 15 residues.

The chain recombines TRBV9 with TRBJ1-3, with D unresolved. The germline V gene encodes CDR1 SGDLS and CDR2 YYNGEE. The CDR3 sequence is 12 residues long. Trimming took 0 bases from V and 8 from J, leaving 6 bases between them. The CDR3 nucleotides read TGTGCCAGCAGCGTAGTCCCTGACACCATATATTTT. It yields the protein CASSVVPDTIYF.